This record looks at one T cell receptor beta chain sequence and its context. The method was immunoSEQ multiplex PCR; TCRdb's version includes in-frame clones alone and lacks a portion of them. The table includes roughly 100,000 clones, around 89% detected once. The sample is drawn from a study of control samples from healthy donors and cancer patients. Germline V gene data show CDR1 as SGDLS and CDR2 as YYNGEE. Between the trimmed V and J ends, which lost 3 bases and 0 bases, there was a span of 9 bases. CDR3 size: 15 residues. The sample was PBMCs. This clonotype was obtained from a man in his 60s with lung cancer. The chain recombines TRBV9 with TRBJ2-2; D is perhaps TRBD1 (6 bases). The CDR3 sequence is CASSDRTANTGELFF. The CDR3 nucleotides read TGTGCCAGCAGCGACCGGACAGCGAACACCGGGGAGCTGTTTTTT.